The TCR beta chain described here comes from a study of shared clonotypes between healthy human individuals. Sequenced by immunoSEQ multiplex PCR; TCRdb stores in-frame clones only, minus some. The sample shows 2,500,000 or so clones, under 95% of them seen only once. Trimming stripped 0 bases from V and 3 bases from J, with 9 bases between. Germline values: CDR1 MNHEY, CDR2 SVGAGI. The CDR3 contains 15 residues. V gene TRBV6-5 combines with J gene TRBJ1-5, with D possibly TRBD1 on 5 matching bases. The TCR was taken from a man younger than 30 in good health. Some clones in this sample may be carry-over from other donors' samples. The specimen sequenced was naive CD4+ T cells from PBMCs. Subset reported: CD45RA+ positively selected. This CDR3 is CASSYSGLNNQPQHF. CDR3 nucleotide sequence: TGTGCCAGCAGTTACTCGGGACTGAACAATCAGCCCCAGCATTTT.